The count of the clone carrying this T cell receptor (beta chain) is one. Its cognate antigen is unknown. The data were produced by immunoSEQ multiplex PCR, yet TCRdb's version contains in-frame clones alone and is incomplete. The table lists about 160,000 clones, about nine tenths of them singletons. The CDR3 is 13 residues long. The germline CDR1 and CDR2 sequences are MNHEY and SMNVEV (reference sequence). With 7 bases removed from V and 7 bases from J, the gap between germline ends came to 13 bases. The entry originates in a study of T cell responses to AZD1222 COVID-19 vaccine. As for the study in general: Second-dose groups at about 4 or about 12 weeks were pooled. Study findings and constraints: Baseline testing showed seropositivity in only a handful of AZD1222 recipients.

This TCR was recovered from an adult in good health. This chain uses TRBV27 with TRBJ2-2; D is perhaps TRBD1 (6 bases). Material: peripheral blood, obtained on day 0 of AZD1222 vaccination. The CDR3 is CASITQGIGELFF. Written as DNA, the CDR3 is TGTGCCAGCATCACACAGGGAATCGGGGAGCTGTTTTTT.